The T cell receptor beta chain described here comes from a study of T cells in Graves' hyperthyroidism and ophthalmopathy. Overall study: Peripheral blood was secured at the point of initial diagnosis, before any treatment. Study-wide results and caveats: Most thyroid clonotypes with frequency above 0.001 were detected in blood.

This CDR3 spans 16 amino acids. CDR1 is KGHSH, CDR2 LQKENI, per germline. J gave up 4 bases and V 0 bases, and 6 bases lay outside the gene matches. Many counts were recorded for this clonotype. Its cognate antigen is unknown. Amplification of TCR beta CDR3 regions used RNA as the template. The TCR CDR3 first-round RT-PCR relied on the HTBI primer set. TCRdb reanalysed the multiplex PCR reads using MiXCR and keeps one entry per CDR3 protein. The repertoire holds 300,000 to 450,000 distinct CDR3 sequences, around 13% seen once, with 9.5% to 12% in the top ten. The TCR was taken from a woman aged 55-70 years with Graves' hyperthyroidism. The sample comprised blood. This chain uses TRBV18 with TRBJ2-1; TRBD1 agrees at 7 bases. The CDR3 region is CASSPPGGANYNEQFF. As DNA, the CDR3 is TGTGCCAGCTCACCACCAGGGGGCGCGAATTACAATGAGCAGTTCTTC. The whole variable domain, filled in from reference TRBV18 and TRBJ2-1, reads NAGVMQNPRHLVRRRGQEARLRCSPMKGHSHVYWYRQLPEEGLKFMVYLQKENIIDESGMPKERFSAEFPKEGPSILRIQQVVRGDSAAYFCASSPPGGANYNEQFFGPGTRLTVL.